This T cell receptor beta chain was observed in a study of shared clonotypes between healthy human individuals. In the source study's methods: In the immunoSEQ data, sequences were junction-only and lacked quality scores, so filtering differed. Profiling relied on immunoSEQ multiplex PCR, and the TCRdb table lists in-frame clones only, not all of them. V, J and clone size derive from that table, while D and trimming were established from the DNA sequence. The sample consists of millions of clones, 85% to 95% of them appearing once. The CDR3 runs 14 residues. Germline CDR1 SEHNR, CDR2 FQNEAQ (reference sequence). Cells designated naive CD8 were CD45RO-negative and were positively selected for CCR7, with terminally differentiated effector memory CD45RA+ cells excluded.

The sample comprised naive CD8+ T cells sorted from blood. The sequence was collected from a man aged 18 to 35 in good health. The chain joins TRBV7-9 to TRBJ2-5; TRBD1 agrees at 9 bases. The assigned J gene may be wrong: the sequence end matches TRBJ2-7 better. CDR3 region: CASSSLKGQGEQYF. CDR3 DNA sequence: TGTGCCAGCAGCTCCCTAAAGGGACAGGGCGAGCAGTACTTC.